The 17 T cell receptor beta chains listed next were all sequenced from one sample in a study of cytomegalovirus exposure and HLA in healthy donors. TCRdb's table, derived via immunoSEQ multiplex PCR, lists solely in-frame clones and lacks some. The sample holds more than 250,000 clones, 75% to 90% seen once. Sequenced: PBMCs. These receptor sequences come from a woman younger than 45 in good health and CMV-seropositive.

V usage is TRBV29-1 and J usage is TRBJ2-7, with D unresolved. The germline V and J ends were trimmed by 8 bases and 1 base, with 12 bases remaining between them. The CDR3 sequence is 12 residues long. The V gene's germline CDR1 is SQVTM and CDR2 ANQGSEA. DNA for the CDR3: TGCAGCACTGTAGTCGGGTCCTACGAGCAGTACTTC. Its protein is CSTVVGSYEQYF.

The rearrangement links TRBV15 to TRBJ1-2, with 7 bases fitting TRBD1. V lost 4 bases to trimming and J lost 6 bases; unmatched junction nucleotides: 8. CDR1 and CDR2 (germline): LNHNV, YYDKDF (reference sequence). This CDR3 is 14 amino acids long. CDR3 amino acids: CATSIQGLLHGYTF. The CDR3 bases are TGTGCCACCAGCATACAGGGGTTACTGCATGGCTACACCTTC.

V gene TRBV27 combines with J gene TRBJ2-1; D is possibly TRBD2 (6 bases). Per the germline V gene, CDR1 is MNHEY and CDR2 is SMNVEV (reference sequence). This CDR3 is built from 14 residues. The V end was cut by 4 bases, the J end by 5 bases, with 12 bases between. CDR3: CASSWVAVNNEQFF. The CDR3 DNA reads TGTGCCAGCAGTTGGGTAGCGGTGAACAATGAGCAGTTCTTC.

The table lists this clone with a count of one. CDR3 in amino acids: CASSSGLAVSSTDTQYF. The DNA of the CDR3 is TGTGCCAGCAGCTCAGGACTAGCGGTCTCTAGCACAGATACGCAGTATTTT. The genes are TRBV7-8 and TRBJ2-3; TRBD2 aligns across 10 bases. V shed 4 bases and J 0 bases; nucleotides not matched to a gene: 7. The germline gives CDR1 SGHVS, CDR2 FQNEAQ. This CDR3 comprises 17 residues.

The chain combines TRBV28 with TRBJ2-5; D assignment may be TRBD1 or TRBD2 (5 bases each). Looked up from germline, CDR1 is MDHEN and CDR2 is SYDVKM. The CDR3 length is 14 residues. Between the trimmed V and J ends, which lost 0 bases and 5 bases, there was a span of 10 bases. The CDR3 nucleotides are TGTGCCAGCAGTTTATGGGGGCGCGGGGAGACCCAGTACTTC. It encodes CASSLWGRGETQYF.

The V call is TRBV11-2, the J call TRBJ2-4; the D is unclear. Germline assignment: CDR1 SGHAT and CDR2 FQNNGV. The CDR3 sequence is 11 residues long. Trimming cost V 5 bases and J 10 bases, with 9 bases left between them. CDR3 DNA sequence: TGTGCCAGCAGCGCGCTAGTAATTCAGTACTTC. Residues: CASSALVIQYF.

This chain joins TRBV9 and TRBJ2-3, with 9 bases that match TRBD2. V lost 0 bases, J lost 6 bases, and 5 bases stayed unmatched. Germline CDR1 is SGDLS and CDR2 is YYNGEE. CDR3 length: 15 amino acids. For the CDR3, the DNA is TGTGCCAGCAGCGTAGCAGCGGGGGGCGGGGATACGCAGTATTTT. Translated, it gives CASSVAAGGGDTQYF.

This chain connects TRBV2 to TRBJ2-3; 7 positions match TRBD2. V was clipped by 7 bases and J by 6 bases; unmatched bases: 16. CDR1 and CDR2 from the germline V gene are SNHLY and FYNNEI. The CDR3 runs to 16 residues. The CDR3: CASTVQAGMVTDTQYF. The CDR3 DNA is TGTGCCAGCACGGTTCAAGCGGGAATGGTGACGGATACGCAGTATTTT.

The chain links TRBV14 to TRBJ1-1; D is unresolved. V was clipped by 6 bases and J by 5 bases, with 19 bases between them. Germline V gene lookup returns CDR1 SGHDN and CDR2 FVKESK. The CDR3 has 15 amino acids. This CDR3 is CASSPPEGVGTEAFF. CDR3 nucleotides: TGTGCCAGCAGTCCACCAGAGGGAGTCGGAACTGAAGCTTTCTTT.

The V and J genes are TRBV19 and TRBJ2-1, with 7 bases identical to TRBD2. Germline loops: CDR1 LNHDA, CDR2 SQIVND (reference sequence). CDR3 length: 15 amino acids. The V gene end was trimmed by 3 bases and the J gene end by 6 bases; junction bases not matched to a gene: 8. The CDR3 spells CASSIWGEGTNEQFF. The CDR3 region has the DNA TGTGCCAGTAGTATTTGGGGGGAGGGAACCAATGAGCAGTTCTTC.

The chain uses TRBV19 and TRBJ2-7, with D uncertain. The CDR3 extends over 13 amino acids. The germline V and J ends were trimmed by 0 bases and 5 bases, with 8 bases remaining between them. The germline CDR1 and CDR2 sequences are LNHDA and SQIVND (reference sequence). Here the CDR3 reads CASSIDHGNEQYF. CDR3 bases: TGTGCCAGTAGTATAGACCATGGGAACGAGCAGTACTTC.

The chain uses TRBV29-1 and TRBJ1-2, with a tentative D call TRBD1 (5 bases). The V gene lost 7 bases and the J gene lost 6 bases, with 6 bases spanning the gap. Germline CDR1 and CDR2: SQVTM and ANQGSEA. The CDR3 has 9 amino acids. The CDR3 spells CSGDDGYTF. CDR3 coding DNA: TGCAGCGGGGACGATGGCTACACCTTC.

CDR3 coding DNA: TGCGCCAGCAGCTTGGGGGACAGTAACGAGCAGTACTTC. Translated, it gives CASSLGDSNEQYF. The V and J genes are TRBV5-1 and TRBJ2-7; 7 bases match TRBD1. V lost 0 bases, J lost 5 bases, and 2 bases stayed unmatched. Per germline, CDR1 SGHRS and CDR2 YFSETQ. There are 13 residues in the CDR3.

J is TRBJ1-2 and V is TRBV9, with TRBD1 matching over 7 bases. V lost 4 bases and J lost 4; bases outside the gene matches: 10. The CDR3 length is 15 residues. Germline V gene data show CDR1 as SGDLS and CDR2 as YYNGEE. The CDR3 loop is CASSPNRGKGYGYTF. For the CDR3, the DNA is TGTGCCAGCAGCCCAAACAGGGGAAAAGGCTATGGCTACACCTTC. The full variable domain, its missing parts supplied by reference TRBV9 and TRBJ1-2, is DSGVTQTPKHLITATGQRVTLRCSPRSGDLSVYWYQQSLDQGLQFLIQYYNGEERAKGNILERFSAQQFPDLHSELNLSSLELGDSALYFCASSPNRGKGYGYTFGSGTRLTVV.

This rearrangement joins TRBV27 to TRBJ2-1, with 7 bases that match TRBD1. The length of the CDR3 is 14 residues. Per the germline V gene, CDR1 is MNHEY and CDR2 is SMNVEV (reference sequence). Trimming at V came to 4 bases and at J to 4 bases, leaving 4 bases not matched to a gene. The CDR3 loop reads CASSSHRGYNEQFF. The CDR3 nucleotides are TGTGCCAGCAGTTCACACAGGGGTTACAATGAGCAGTTCTTC.

This clone occurred a few times. The chain is built from TRBV13 and TRBJ1-2; unclear D gene. The CDR3 contains 14 residues. V gave up 0 bases and J gave up 4 bases, with 9 bases separating them. The germline V gene has CDR1 PRHDT and CDR2 FYEKMQ (reference sequence). CDR3 region: CASSLGNGFYGYTF. The CDR3 region has the DNA TGTGCCAGCAGCTTAGGCAACGGTTTCTATGGCTACACCTTC.

The chain is built from TRBV7-3 and TRBJ2-1; D may be TRBD1 (7 bases). Germline V gene lookup returns CDR1 SGHTA and CDR2 FQGTGA. This CDR3 spans 16 amino acids. V gave up 4 bases and J gave up 7 bases, with 20 bases separating them. The DNA of the CDR3 is TGTGCCAGCAGCTCACACGACAGGGTAGGAGGGAATGAGCAGTTCTTC. This translates into CASSSHDRVGGNEQFF.